A single sample gave rise to the 6 T cell receptor beta chains below, sequenced in a study of CD8 T cells in ankylosing spondylitis. TCRdb analysed the 5' RACE reads with MiXCR anew, one entry per CDR3 protein. Counted here are approximately 220,000 distinct CDR3 sequences, about a quarter occurring once; the ten biggest clones make up under 8%. Sequenced input: blood, either unsorted or a sorted T cell fraction (not recorded which). Receptor source: a male donor with ankylosing spondylitis or in good health (not recorded which).

In this sample, this clonotype turned up many times. The chain uses TRBV5-1 and TRBJ2-5, with 7 bases identical to TRBD1. Germline V CDR1 and CDR2: SGHRS, YFSETQ. With 6 bases clipped from V and 4 bases from J, the junction kept 6 bases outside the gene matches. This CDR3 has 13 amino acids. Here the CDR3 reads CASNDRVGETQYF. The CDR3 coding sequence is TGCGCCAGCAACGACAGGGTAGGAGAGACCCAGTACTTC.

This chain joins TRBV30 and TRBJ2-5; D is perhaps TRBD1 (5 bases). From germline, CDR1 is GTSNPN and CDR2 SVGIG (reference sequence). CDR3 length equals 13 residues. V was cut by 3 bases and J by 5 bases, with 13 bases left in between. The CDR3 bases are TGTGCCTGGAGCGCCAGGGTCCGGGAGACCCAGTACTTC. Residues: CAWSARVRETQYF.

This clonotype showed up many times. The J gene is TRBJ2-3, the V gene TRBV5-1; D might be TRBD2 (5 bases). CDR3 length: 14 residues. The germline gives CDR1 SGHRS, CDR2 YFSETQ. V was cut by 0 bases and J by 6 bases, with 11 bases left in between. The CDR3 coding sequence is TGCGCCAGCAGCTTGGGAGGGAGTCGGGATACGCAGTATTTT. This gives the protein CASSLGGSRDTQYF.

The chain has TRBV6-5 and TRBJ2-3; no clear D. This CDR3 contains 14 residues. Trimming cost V 0 bases and J 4 bases, with 8 bases left between them. From germline, CDR1 is MNHEY and CDR2 SVGAGI. CDR3 loop: CASSYSINADTQYF. CDR3 coding DNA: TGTGCCAGCAGTTACTCGATTAATGCAGATACGCAGTATTTT.

In this sample, this clonotype turned up a few times. A clone one base away is much larger, so this may be a read error. The J gene is TRBJ2-5, the V gene TRBV20-1; 12 nucleotides agree with TRBD1. Germline CDR1 is DFQATT and CDR2 is SNEGSKA (reference sequence). The CDR3 loop spans 17 amino acids. CDR3 bases: TGCTGTGCCGCCGGGGACAGGGGGCCTGTCAGCCAAGAGACCCAGTACTTC. Translating it yields CCAAGDRGPVSQETQYF.

This clonotype was observed at least ten times. The chain is built from TRBV9 and TRBJ2-5, with 7 bases matching TRBD1. Germline lookup yields CDR1 SGDLS and CDR2 YYNGEE. The CDR3 runs to 13 residues. J gave up 7 bases and V 4 bases, and 7 bases lay outside the gene matches. In DNA form, the CDR3 reads TGTGCCAGCAGCTCGACAGGGACGGCGACCCAGTACTTC. This gives the protein CASSSTGTATQYF.